These 32 T cell receptor beta chains originate from one sample sequenced in a study of T-cell reconstitution after alpha-beta-depleted transplantation in children. Using unique molecular identifiers, the investigators prepared the TCRbeta library. Via MiXCR, TCRdb re-called the PCR reads, giving one row per CDR3 protein. The table includes roughly 500,000 distinct CDR3 sequences, around 13% detected once. Sequenced material: PBMCs from the stem cell graft donor, taken from the stem cell graft. The receptors here all came from a human donor who donated a stem cell graft to a child with combined immunodeficiency.

Many counts were recorded for this clonotype. The chain has TRBV27 and TRBJ2-1; D is perhaps TRBD2 (6 bases). The germline CDR1 and CDR2 sequences are MNHEY and SMNVEV (reference sequence). V gave up 4 bases and J gave up 2 bases, with 9 bases separating them. The CDR3 extends over 14 amino acids. In DNA form, the CDR3 reads TGTGCCAGCAGTTGGGGGGACCCCTACAATGAGCAGTTCTTC. Its translation is CASSWGDPYNEQFF.

This chain uses TRBV20-1 with TRBJ2-7; 15 bases are a match to TRBD2. The CDR3 loop spans 15 amino acids. With V trimmed by 3 bases and J by 6 bases, 6 bases remained unmatched. Germline values: CDR1 DFQATT, CDR2 SNEGSKA (reference sequence). The CDR3 sequence: CSARKPGLAGGEQYF. In DNA, the CDR3 is TGCAGTGCTAGGAAGCCGGGACTAGCGGGAGGCGAGCAGTACTTC.

The table lists this clonotype with many counts. V is TRBV10-2 and J is TRBJ2-7; D is tentatively TRBD1 or TRBD2 (5 bases each). This CDR3 is built from 14 residues. Trimming took off 8 bases at V and 0 bases at J, with 14 bases between the two ends. Germline V gene lookup returns CDR1 WSHSY and CDR2 SAAADI. The CDR3 coding sequence is TGCGCCAGCTGCCGGGACGCCAGCTCCTACGAGCAGTACTTC. This sequence encodes CASCRDASSYEQYF.

The chain couples TRBV21-1 to TRBJ2-7; the table assigns TRBD2, which was not confirmed against the DNA. TRBV21-1 is annotated as a pseudogene. The CDR3 has 17 amino acids. CDR3: CASSKQIRDLSSYEQYF. Here the CDR3 DNA reads TGTGCCAGCAGCAAACAAATAAGGGACCTAAGCTCCTACGAGCAGTACTTC.

This clonotype was observed a few times. The J gene is TRBJ2-7, the V gene TRBV5-1; 8 bases line up with TRBD1. With 4 bases clipped from V and 3 bases from J, the junction kept 9 bases outside the gene matches. Germline V gene data show CDR1 as SGHRS and CDR2 as YFSETQ. The CDR3 runs 15 residues. CDR3 sequence reads: CASSLDRDGSYEQYF. The CDR3 region has the DNA TGCGCCAGCAGCCTGGACAGGGACGGAAGCTACGAGCAGTACTTC.

The chain recombines TRBV6-2 or TRBV6-3 with TRBJ2-1; 10 bases are shared with TRBD2. This CDR3 comprises 15 residues. CDR1 MNHEY and CDR2 SVGEGT come from the germline V gene. The trim removed 2 bases at V and 6 bases at J, leaving 4 bases unmatched. The CDR3 sequence: CASSYERGGFNEQFF. The DNA for the CDR3 is TGTGCCAGCAGTTACGAGCGGGGGGGCTTCAATGAGCAGTTCTTC.

This clonotype was observed a handful of times. The J gene is TRBJ1-1, the V gene TRBV12-3 or TRBV12-4; TRBD1 matches at 7 bases. The CDR3 has 13 amino acids. The ends lost 6 bases at V and 4 bases at J; junction bases unmatched: 5. The CDR3 DNA is TGTGCCAGCAGCCTGGGACAGCCCACTGAAGCTTTCTTT. This encodes CASSLGQPTEAFF.

This clonotype has a handful of counts. The chain recombines TRBV7-8 with TRBJ2-3; D possibly corresponds to TRBD2 (6 bases). V gave up 5 bases and J gave up 6 bases, with 15 bases separating them. CDR3 size: 14 residues. CDR1 is SGHVS and CDR2 is FQNEAQ in the germline V gene. The CDR3 nucleotides are TGTGCCAGCAGCATCTTGACTAGATCGGATACGCAGTATTTT. Protein product: CASSILTRSDTQYF.

The chain links TRBV7-9 to TRBJ2-4; D may correspond to TRBD1 or TRBD2 (5 bases each). Germline CDR1 is SEHNR and CDR2 is FQNEAQ (reference sequence). The length of the CDR3 is 15 residues. V was pared by 6 bases and J by 0 bases, with 12 bases between. CDR3 sequence: CASSITGGAKNIQYF. The DNA of the CDR3 is TGTGCCAGCAGTATTACAGGAGGAGCCAAAAACATTCAGTACTTC.

This chain uses TRBV29-1 with TRBJ2-7; 7 nucleotides align to TRBD1. This CDR3 region has 13 residues. Losses at the gene ends were 3 bases for V and 4 bases for J; bases not matched to a gene: 6. Germline CDR1 is SQVTM and CDR2 is ANQGSEA. Here the CDR3 reads CSVDDRVRYEQYF. CDR3 nucleotide sequence: TGCAGCGTTGATGACAGGGTCAGGTACGAGCAGTACTTC.

This clonotype was seen only a few times. This chain joins TRBV2 and TRBJ2-2, with 9 bases aligning to TRBD2. The ends lost 4 bases at V and 9 bases at J; junction bases unmatched: 9. The CDR3 is made up of 15 amino acids. CDR1 and CDR2 (germline): SNHLY, FYNNEI. The CDR3 loop reads CASSASGTITRELFF. DNA for the CDR3: TGTGCCAGCAGTGCTAGCGGGACAATAACCAGGGAGCTGTTTTTT.

This clonotype was observed a few times. The chain recombines TRBV20-1 with TRBJ2-7; D is possibly TRBD2 (6 bases). CDR3 length: 13 residues. V was cut by 2 bases and J by 2 bases, with 10 bases left in between. Germline CDR1 and CDR2: DFQATT and SNEGSKA (reference sequence). The chain's CDR3 is CSARNSGTYEQYF. The CDR3 bases are TGCAGTGCTAGAAATAGCGGAACCTACGAGCAGTACTTC.

This clonotype came up a few times. The V gene is TRBV15, the J gene TRBJ2-1; no firm D call. Trimming removed 0 bases at V and 15 bases at J, with 12 bases between. Germline V CDR1 and CDR2: LNHNV, YYDKDF (reference sequence). The CDR3 loop spans 12 amino acids. CDR3 sequence: CATSRDGAVGFF. The DNA of the CDR3 is TGTGCCACCAGCAGAGATGGAGCCGTGGGGTTCTTC.

This clonotype has a handful of counts. The rearrangement joins TRBV12-3 or TRBV12-4 to TRBJ2-5, with TRBD2 matching 13 bases. The CDR3 covers 14 residues. The V segment lost 5 bases and the J segment 11 bases; nucleotides outside the gene matches: 8. The CDR3 loop is CASSTTSGGASQYF. The CDR3 nucleotides are TGTGCCAGCAGTACAACTAGCGGGGGGGCAAGTCAGTACTTC.

As DNA, the CDR3 is TGTGCCAGCAGTTTAGCGGGGGGACAGGGTTCCTACGAGCAGTACTTC. This gives the protein CASSLAGGQGSYEQYF. The chain employs TRBV12-3 or TRBV12-4 and TRBJ2-7, with TRBD1 identical over 9 bases. Unmatched junction bases numbered 4, after V lost 0 bases and J lost 1 base. CDR3 length: 16 amino acids.

The chain uses TRBV20-1 and TRBJ2-5; D is perhaps TRBD2 (7 bases). CDR1 is DFQATT, CDR2 SNEGSKA, per germline (reference sequence). The CDR3 totals 17 residues. Trimming shortened V by 0 bases and J by 4 bases, and 21 bases separated the two germline ends. The CDR3 region is CSARDLGWEGQGETQYF. The CDR3 DNA is TGCAGTGCTAGAGATTTAGGTTGGGAGGGACAAGGAGAGACCCAGTACTTC.

This clonotype turned up a few times. The chain links TRBV5-4 to TRBJ2-3; 11 positions match TRBD2. Germline trimming cut 0 bases from V and 5 bases from J; bases unmatched to any gene: 14. This CDR3 has 19 residues. CDR1 and CDR2 (germline): SGHNT, YYREEE (reference sequence). CDR3 loop: CASSLVLGPTSGERDTQYF. The CDR3 DNA reads as TGTGCCAGCAGCTTGGTCCTCGGTCCGACTAGCGGGGAGAGAGATACGCAGTATTTT. Full variable domain (rest looked up from reference TRBV5-4 and TRBJ2-3): ETGVTQSPTHLIKTRGQQVTLRCSSQSGHNTVSWYQQALGQGPQFIFQYYREEENGRGNFPPRFSGLQFPNYSSELNVNALELDDSALYLCASSLVLGPTSGERDTQYFGPGTRLTVL.

This clonotype appeared a few times. This chain connects TRBV20-1 to TRBJ2-3; tentatively, D is TRBD1 or TRBD2 (7 bases each). The germline V gene encodes CDR1 DFQATT and CDR2 SNEGSKA (reference sequence). The CDR3 has 19 amino acids. The germline V and J ends were trimmed by 5 bases and 6 bases, with 33 bases remaining between them. Here the CDR3 DNA reads TGCAGTGCTCTAGGGGGGGACAGACCGATAGGAGCGGGATCCGATACGCAGTATTTT. Translated, it gives CSALGGDRPIGAGSDTQYF.

This clonotype was observed a handful of times. The chain joins TRBV20-1 to TRBJ2-5; the match to TRBD1 covers 9 bases. The CDR3 covers 16 residues. The germline V gene has CDR1 DFQATT and CDR2 SNEGSKA (reference sequence). The V and J ends lost 3 bases and 5 bases, in that order; junction bases with no gene match: 13. CDR3 in amino acids: CSASRGHNRGPETQYF. CDR3 in DNA: TGCAGTGCTAGTAGGGGGCATAACAGGGGGCCTGAGACCCAGTACTTC.

This clonotype was seen a few times. The rearrangement uses TRBV5-8 and TRBJ2-1; 7 bases fit TRBD1. V shed 2 bases and J 4 bases; nucleotides not matched to a gene: 6. Germline loops: CDR1 SGHTS, CDR2 YDEGEE. This CDR3 has 15 amino acids. CDR3: CASSFGQERYNEQFF. The CDR3 bases are TGTGCCAGCAGCTTCGGACAGGAACGATACAATGAGCAGTTCTTC.

This clonotype was observed at least ten times. The J gene is TRBJ2-5, the V gene TRBV12-3 or TRBV12-4; D possibly uses TRBD1 or TRBD2 (5 bases each). The CDR3 is 15 residues long. Trimming pared 3 bases from V and 2 bases from J, leaving 13 bases between. In nucleotides, the CDR3 is TGTGCCAGCAGTTTGGGGGTGCGATTACAAGAGACCCAGTACTTC. This sequence encodes CASSLGVRLQETQYF.

This clonotype was seen only a few times. The V call is TRBV24-1, the J call TRBJ1-5; D is possibly TRBD1 (6 bases). Deletions cut 4 bases from V and 0 bases from J, with 12 bases between. From germline, CDR1 is KGHDR and CDR2 SFDVKD. CDR3 length: 16 amino acids. The CDR3 sequence is CATSDPGQNSNQPQHF. CDR3 DNA: TGTGCCACCAGTGACCCCGGACAGAATAGCAATCAGCCCCAGCATTTT.

The rearrangement links TRBV12-5 to TRBJ1-2; 7 nucleotides match TRBD1. Germline assignment: CDR1 LGHNT and CDR2 FRNRAP. V shed 5 bases and J 5 bases; nucleotides not matched to a gene: 5. This CDR3 is 13 amino acids long. CDR3 loop: CASGPGQPYGYTF. The DNA of the CDR3 is TGTGCTAGTGGTCCGGGACAGCCTTATGGCTACACCTTC.

The rearrangement joins TRBV29-1 to TRBJ2-7; 9 nucleotides agree with TRBD1. This CDR3 comprises 13 residues. CDR1 and CDR2 from the germline V gene are SQVTM and ANQGSEA. V trimming: 6 bases; J trimming: 2 bases; junction bases outside the gene matches: 5. CDR3 loop: CSVSGTGPYEQYF. The CDR3 nucleotides are TGCAGCGTGTCCGGGACAGGGCCCTACGAGCAGTACTTC.

This chain uses TRBV7-3 with TRBJ2-2; 10 nucleotides match TRBD2. Per the germline V gene, CDR1 is SGHTA and CDR2 is FQGTGA. Trimming removed 5 bases from V and 8 bases from J; junction bases left unmatched: 20. The CDR3 extends over 19 amino acids. CDR3 DNA: TGTGCCAGCAGCCCCCTCGGGACTAGCGACCCTTTAACCGCTGGGGAGCTGTTTTTT. Protein sequence: CASSPLGTSDPLTAGELFF.

Ten or more counts support this clonotype. V gene TRBV5-1 combines with J gene TRBJ2-3, with D uncertain. Germline values: CDR1 SGHRS, CDR2 YFSETQ. The CDR3 is 13 residues long. V lost 4 bases, J lost 3 bases, and 9 bases lay in between. The CDR3 sequence: CASSHGGTDTQYF. The CDR3 nucleotides are TGCGCCAGCAGCCACGGTGGGACAGATACGCAGTATTTT. The variable domain in full, with the rest retrieved from reference TRBV5-1 and TRBJ2-3, is KAGVTQTPRYLIKTRGQQVTLSCSPISGHRSVSWYQQTPGQGLQFLFEYFSETQRNKGNFPGRFSGRQFSNSRSEMNVSTLELGDSALYLCASSHGGTDTQYFGPGTRLTVL.

This clonotype was counted ten times or more. The chain has TRBV29-1 and TRBJ2-4, with TRBD1 matching over 7 bases. The CDR3 runs 16 residues. The germline V gene has CDR1 SQVTM and CDR2 ANQGSEA. The junction had 10 bases not matched to a gene; V was cut back by 1 base and J by 4 bases. CDR3 amino acids: CSVEGSAGGSKNIQYF. CDR3 nucleotides: TGCAGCGTTGAAGGGTCGGCAGGGGGTTCGAAAAACATTCAGTACTTC.

The V and J genes are TRBV20-1 and TRBJ1-2, with 8 nucleotides matching TRBD1. In germline, CDR1 is DFQATT, CDR2 SNEGSKA (reference sequence). The CDR3 has 12 residues. The J segment lost 8 bases and the V segment lost 1 base, leaving 3 bases of the junction unmatched. CDR3 in amino acids: CSARGDRGGYTF. DNA of the CDR3: TGCAGTGCTAGAGGTGACAGGGGCGGCTACACCTTC.

In this sample, this clonotype turned up a few times. The genes are TRBV10-3 and TRBJ2-1; D remains unclear. Trimming removed 2 bases from V and 9 bases from J, with 8 bases in between. Germline V gives CDR1 ENHRY, CDR2 SYGVKD. This CDR3 contains 12 residues. Written as DNA, the CDR3 is TGTGCCATCAGTGAGGGTCGGGCTGAGCAGTTCTTC. As protein: CAISEGRAEQFF.

This clonotype was counted only a few times. The chain couples TRBV20-1 to TRBJ2-5; D remains ambiguous. V lost 0 bases to trimming and J lost 4 bases, with 12 bases between them. The germline gives CDR1 DFQATT, CDR2 SNEGSKA (reference sequence). This CDR3 has 14 residues. CDR3 sequence reads: CSARDHGNRETQYF. The CDR3 nucleotides read TGCAGTGCTAGAGATCATGGGAATCGAGAGACCCAGTACTTC.

The chain combines TRBV5-1 with TRBJ2-5; D remains unclear. V lost 7 bases and J lost 2, with 15 bases in between. This CDR3 spans 14 amino acids. In germline, CDR1 is SGHRS, CDR2 YFSETQ. The CDR3 DNA reads TGCGCCAGCCGAATCTCGGGCTCGCAAGAGACCCAGTACTTC. Residues: CASRISGSQETQYF. Full variable domain (missing parts from reference TRBV5-1 and TRBJ2-5): KAGVTQTPRYLIKTRGQQVTLSCSPISGHRSVSWYQQTPGQGLQFLFEYFSETQRNKGNFPGRFSGRQFSNSRSEMNVSTLELGDSALYLCASRISGSQETQYFGPGTRLLVL.

The chain combines TRBV4-3 with TRBJ1-2; 8 bases map to TRBD1. Germline CDR1 reads LGHNA; CDR2 reads YSLEER. The CDR3 extends over 15 amino acids. Trimming cost V 3 bases and J 0 bases; bases outside gene matches: 3. CDR3 residues: CASSQDRAANYGYTF. CDR3 bases: TGCGCCAGCAGCCAGGACAGGGCGGCTAACTATGGCTACACCTTC.